This T cell receptor beta chain was sequenced in a study of a mutant IDH1 vaccine in newly diagnosed glioma. This CDR3 region has 13 residues. V gave up 2 bases and J gave up 2 bases, with 6 bases separating them. The germline gives CDR1 SGHDN, CDR2 FVKESK. Time point described: week 23, last vaccination. One vaccine dose held 300 ug of mutant IDH1 20-mer peptide and came with topical imiquimod. TCRdb's table, derived via immunoSEQ multiplex PCR, lists solely in-frame clones and lacks some. The table lists about 67,000 clones, approximately 84% of them singletons, with roughly 13% in the top ten. Regarding this clone: Its specificity is not known.

The sample in question was PBMCs, obtained from a glioma patient whose treatment included an IDH1 peptide vaccine. This clonotype originated in a man aged 18-30 years with glioma. J is TRBJ1-2 and V is TRBV14; tentatively, D is TRBD1 (5 bases). The DNA of the CDR3 is TGTGCCAGCAGCCAACCAGGGAACTATGGCTACACCTTC. Amino acid sequence: CASSQPGNYGYTF.